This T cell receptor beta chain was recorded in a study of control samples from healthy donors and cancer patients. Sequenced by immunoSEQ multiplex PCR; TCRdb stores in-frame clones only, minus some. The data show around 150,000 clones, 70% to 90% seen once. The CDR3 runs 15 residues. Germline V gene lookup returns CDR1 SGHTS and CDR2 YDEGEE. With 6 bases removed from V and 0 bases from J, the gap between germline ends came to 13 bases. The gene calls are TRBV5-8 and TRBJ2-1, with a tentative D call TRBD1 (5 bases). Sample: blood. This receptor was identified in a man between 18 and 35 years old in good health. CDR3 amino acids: CASTLGASSYNEQFF. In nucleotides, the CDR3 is TGTGCCAGCACCCTTGGGGCGAGCTCCTACAATGAGCAGTTCTTC.